A selection of T cell receptor beta chains follows, all from one sample in a study of T cell responses to AZD1222 COVID-19 vaccine. Repertoires were generated with immunoSEQ multiplex PCR, while TCRdb's copy carries only in-frame clones and drops some. The repertoire has nearly 110,000 clones, roughly 90% of them found once; the top ten carry around 4.3%. The sample was peripheral blood, taken on day 0 of AZD1222 vaccination. The receptors shown here come from an adult in good health. Both conserved end residues are part of each CDR3. Each record gives: J gene, D gene, V gene, clone size, CDR3 protein, CDR3 DNA. The D gene is left open where the match is weak. Rows may omit the clone size; those that give it use once, few, many or a size class.

TRBJ1-2 | . | TRBV19 | . | CASSTQSTGRYGYTF | TGTGCCAGTAGTACCCAGTCGACGGGGCGCTATGGCTACACCTTC
TRBJ1-4 | . | TRBV2 | . | CASSLTKATNEKLFF | TGTGCCAGCAGTTTGACAAAGGCAACTAATGAAAAACTGTTTTTT
TRBJ1-5 | . | TRBV4-3 | . | CASSQDYPGIQPQHF | TGCGCCAGCAGCCAAGACTATCCGGGGATACAGCCCCAGCATTTT
TRBJ1-5 | TRBD1 | TRBV2 | . | CASTSGTANQPQHF | TGTGCCAGCACTAGTGGGACAGCCAATCAGCCCCAGCATTTT
TRBJ2-7 | TRBD2 | TRBV7-2 | . | CASSLAHGAAGGLPGYEQYF | TGTGCCAGCAGCTTAGCCCATGGAGCTGCGGGGGGGCTCCCCGGCTACGAGCAGTACTTC
TRBJ1-6 | . | TRBV10-3 | once | CAISESGPRGNSPLHF | TGTGCCATCAGTGAGTCCGGTCCACGAGGGAATTCACCCCTCCACTTT
TRBJ2-5 | TRBD2 | TRBV7-2 | . | CASSKGLAAQTQYF | TGTGCCAGCAGCAAGGGACTAGCGGCCCAGACCCAGTACTTC
TRBJ1-4 | TRBD1 | TRBV7-9 | . | CASSLGTTGGGEKLFF | TGTGCCAGCAGCTTAGGGACTACAGGGGGCGGTGAAAAACTGTTTTTT
TRBJ2-3 | . | TRBV10-2 | . | CASSETRDTQYF | TGCGCCAGCAGTGAGACCCGGGATACGCAGTATTTT
TRBJ1-2 | TRBD1 | TRBV10-3 | . | CASTGTGKYGYTF | TGTGCCTCCACCGGGACAGGCAAATATGGCTACACCTTC
TRBJ2-1 | . | TRBV29-1 | . | CSVEWTNGGNEQFF | TGCAGCGTTGAATGGACTAATGGAGGGAATGAGCAGTTCTTC
TRBJ2-7 | . | TRBV3-1/TRBV3-2 | . | CASSQEVSWYEQYF | TGTGCCAGCAGCCAAGAGGTCTCATGGTACGAGCAGTACTTC
TRBJ1-5 | . | TRBV30 | . | CAWTREGNQPQHF | TGTGCCTGGACTCGGGAGGGTAACCAGCCCCAGCATTTT
TRBJ1-6 | . | TRBV9 | . | CASSVVGKDSPLHF | TGTGCCAGCAGCGTAGTGGGCAAGGATTCACCCCTCCACTTT
TRBJ2-3 | TRBD2 | TRBV5-6 | . | CASGLAGGLSTDTQYF | TGTGCCAGCGGGCTAGCGGGAGGACTCAGCACAGATACGCAGTATTTT
TRBJ1-1 | . | TRBV6-2/TRBV6-3 | medium-sized | CASSYWFEAFF | TGTGCCAGCAGTTACTGGTTTGAAGCTTTCTTT
TRBJ1-6 | TRBD1 | TRBV7-2 | . | CASSPGQGSPLHF | TGTGCCAGCAGCCCGGGACAGGGATCACCCCTCCACTTT
TRBJ2-7 | TRBD2 | TRBV5-4 | few | CASSLGLSSGSREQYF | TGTGCCAGCAGCTTGGGTCTTTCTAGCGGGAGTCGCGAGCAGTACTTC
TRBJ1-1 | . | TRBV6-4 | . | CASSVEAGLNTEAFF | TGTGCCAGCAGCGTTGAAGCAGGGTTGAACACTGAAGCTTTCTTT
TRBJ1-5 | TRBD1 | TRBV4-1 | . | CASSQDRNQPQHF | TGCGCCAGCAGCCAGGACAGGAATCAGCCCCAGCATTTT
TRBJ1-3 | . | TRBV7-2 | . | CASSNGQGSGNTIYF | TGTGCCAGCAGCAATGGGCAGGGTTCTGGAAACACCATATATTTT
TRBJ2-7 | TRBD1 | TRBV5-6 | once | CASSFPGQPNLKQYF | TGTGCCAGCAGCTTCCCGGGACAGCCAAACCTAAAGCAGTACTTC
TRBJ2-7 | TRBD1 | TRBV9 | . | CASSPRGDRGNEQYF | TGTGCCAGCAGCCCGAGAGGGGACAGGGGAAACGAGCAGTACTTC
TRBJ2-7 | TRBD1 | TRBV4-3 | . | CASSPGQGTYEQYF | TGCGCCAGCAGCCCTGGACAGGGGACCTACGAGCAGTACTTC
TRBJ1-1 | . | TRBV4-2 | . | CASSQDRQEEAFF | TGTGCCAGCAGCCAAGATCGCCAGGAGGAAGCTTTCTTT
TRBJ2-7 | TRBD2 | TRBV28 | . | CASSFSPSGPYEQYF | TGTGCCAGCAGTTTTTCTCCTAGCGGTCCCTACGAGCAGTACTTC
TRBJ2-1 | TRBD2 | TRBV24-1 | . | CATEPGTRGPGAYNEQFF | TGTGCCACCGAGCCCGGGACTAGGGGCCCAGGGGCCTACAATGAGCAGTTCTTC
TRBJ1-2 | . | TRBV3-1/TRBV3-2 | . | CASSLTTAPNYGYTF | TGTGCCAGCAGCCTCACGACGGCCCCTAACTATGGCTACACCTTC
TRBJ1-5 | . | TRBV18 | few | CASSPKANQPQHF | TGTGCCAGCTCACCAAAGGCCAATCAGCCCCAGCATTTT
TRBJ1-2 | TRBD1 | TRBV19 | . | CASSTDRGRNYGYTF | TGTGCCAGTAGTACTGACAGGGGGCGGAACTATGGCTACACCTTC
TRBJ1-5 | . | TRBV6-5 | . | CASSSWDGTQPQHF | TGTGCCAGCAGTTCATGGGACGGGACTCAGCCCCAGCATTTT
TRBJ1-5 | . | TRBV25-1 | . | CASSLPDSNQPQHF | TGTGCCAGTAGTCTTCCTGATAGCAATCAGCCCCAGCATTTT
TRBJ2-5 | . | TRBV11-2 | . | CASSPGKTQYF | TGTGCCAGCAGCCCAGGGAAGACCCAGTACTTC
TRBJ1-2 | . | TRBV15 | . | CATSGARGSADYGYTF | TGTGCCACCAGTGGGGCGCGGGGCTCGGCTGACTATGGCTACACCTTC
TRBJ2-2 | . | TRBV5-6 | . | CASTPKWPSPGELFF | TGTGCCAGCACCCCCAAGTGGCCCTCTCCCGGGGAGCTGTTTTTT
TRBJ2-7 | . | TRBV2 | . | CASNTGSSYEQYF | TGTGCCAGCAATACAGGGAGCTCCTACGAGCAGTACTTC
TRBJ1-3 | . | TRBV27 | once | CASSLLSAGYGTAGNTIYF | TGTGCCAGCAGTTTACTGTCAGCTGGGTATGGTACTGCTGGAAACACCATATATTTT
TRBJ1-2 | . | TRBV7-2 | . | CASSVTGTVYGYTF | TGTGCCAGCAGCGTAACAGGGACGGTCTATGGCTACACCTTC
TRBJ2-2 | TRBD1 | TRBV28 | . | CASRLNQGVGELFF | TGTGCCAGCAGGCTAAACCAGGGGGTCGGGGAGCTGTTTTTT
TRBJ2-1 | . | TRBV7-9 | . | CASSGLPSSYNEQFF | TGTGCCAGCTCTGGGCTACCTAGCTCCTACAATGAGCAGTTCTTC
TRBJ2-4 | . | TRBV5-3 | . | CARSLDEPPRHAKNIQYF | TGTGCCAGAAGCTTGGACGAGCCGCCTCGGCACGCCAAAAACATTCAGTACTTC
TRBJ1-4 | . | TRBV6-5 | once | CASSRTEGEKLFF | TGTGCCAGCAGTCGGACAGAGGGAGAAAAACTGTTTTTT